Shown below are 32 T cell receptor beta chains from a single sample sequenced in a study of CD4 T cells in relation to SARS-CoV-2 and coronaviruses. For these TCRs, the target antigens are not known. Clones were read by immunoSEQ multiplex PCR, and TCRdb kept only the in-frame ones, dropping some. The table has tens of thousands of clones, roughly four fifths seen once. Sequencing was done on a sample of naive CD4+ T cells from PBMCs, cultured in vitro. Sample subset: naive CD4+ T cells isolated by negative enrichment. These receptors all come from an adult with COVID-19.

The chain carries TRBV18 and TRBJ1-2; no clear D gene. Germline loops: CDR1 KGHSH, CDR2 LQKENI. The CDR3 extends over 15 amino acids. The V gene lost 2 bases and the J gene lost 0 bases, with 10 bases spanning the gap. The CDR3 bases are TGTGCCAGCTCACCAAATAGCGCAGCTAACTATGGCTACACCTTC. Its protein product is CASSPNSAANYGYTF.

The CDR3 nucleotides are TGTGCCACCAGCAGCCCAGATCTTCGCTCCTACAATGAGCAGTTCTTC. The encoded protein is CATSSPDLRSYNEQFF. The chain recombines TRBV15 with TRBJ2-1; D unresolved. Germline CDR1 LNHNV, CDR2 YYDKDF (reference sequence). This CDR3 has 16 residues. Trimming left V 3 bases short and J 0 bases short, with 12 bases between.

The chain carries TRBV20-1 and TRBJ2-7; a weak D match, TRBD2 (5 bases). From germline, CDR1 is DFQATT and CDR2 SNEGSKA (reference sequence). This CDR3 has 10 amino acids. V was trimmed by 5 bases and J by 3 bases, leaving 5 bases between them. CDR3 DNA: TGCAGTGCTGGGAGCTACGAGCAGTACTTC. It yields the protein CSAGSYEQYF.

The V call is TRBV18, the J call TRBJ2-7, with 11 bases matching TRBD2. Unmatched junction bases numbered 0, after V lost 3 bases and J lost 5 bases. This CDR3 comprises 13 residues. Germline-derived CDR1 and CDR2 are KGHSH and LQKENI. As DNA, the CDR3 is TGTGCCAGCTCACCTAGCGGGAGGGACGAGCAGTACTTC. The encoded protein is CASSPSGRDEQYF.

The CDR3 sequence: CASSVGHTSNQPQHF. The CDR3 DNA is TGTGCCAGCAGTGTAGGACATACTAGCAATCAGCCCCAGCATTTT. The chain combines TRBV28 with TRBJ1-5; weak D call: TRBD1 (5 bases). The germline V gene has CDR1 MDHEN and CDR2 SYDVKM. This CDR3 contains 15 residues. The V end lost 5 bases, the J end lost 0 bases, and 11 bases lay between the germline ends.

This chain joins TRBV5-1 and TRBJ2-5; the D gene is possibly TRBD2 (6 bases). Germline lookup yields CDR1 SGHRS and CDR2 YFSETQ. Trimming shortened V by 1 base and J by 5 bases, and 18 bases separated the two germline ends. This CDR3 is built from 16 residues. The CDR3 here is CASSLLPGELLETQYF. CDR3 DNA sequence: TGCGCCAGCAGCTTGTTGCCGGGGGAATTGTTGGAGACCCAGTACTTC.

This clone has a single count. The identical CDR3 is also encoded by other nucleotide sequences in the sample. The chain has TRBV27 and TRBJ2-7; TRBD1 matches 8 bases. The length of the CDR3 is 13 residues. Germline CDR1 MNHEY, CDR2 SMNVEV (reference sequence). Trimming took 6 bases from V and 2 from J; bases not matched to a gene: 3. The CDR3 DNA follows: TGTGCCAGCAGCCCGGACAGGGCCTACGAGCAGTACTTC. Translation gives CASSPDRAYEQYF.

The chain combines TRBV4-1 with TRBJ2-5; 10 bases line up with TRBD2. The CDR3 consists of 17 residues. Trimming took 2 bases from V and 5 from J; bases not matched to a gene: 11. Germline V gives CDR1 MGHRA, CDR2 YSYEKL. The CDR3: CASSQFVPLAGRETQYF. CDR3 DNA sequence: TGCGCCAGCAGCCAATTCGTCCCACTAGCGGGACGGGAGACCCAGTACTTC.

This clone was observed a single time. The chain has TRBV12-3 or TRBV12-4 and TRBJ2-5, with D perhaps matching TRBD1 (6 bases). V lost 6 bases and J 5 bases, leaving 13 bases between the germline ends. This CDR3 is 13 amino acids long. CDR3 in DNA: TGTGCCAGCAGCAAAGGACAGTCGGAGACCCAGTACTTC. Translation: CASSKGQSETQYF.

The chain carries TRBV19 and TRBJ2-3; D is ambiguous. Germline V gives CDR1 LNHDA, CDR2 SQIVND (reference sequence). The CDR3 runs 12 residues. Trimming cost V 5 bases and J 6 bases, with 9 bases left between them. The CDR3 reads CASSSRVDTQYF. In DNA form, the CDR3 reads TGTGCCAGTAGTTCTAGGGTGGATACGCAGTATTTT.

The chain employs TRBV13 and TRBJ2-7, with 11 bases matching TRBD2. This CDR3 comprises 16 residues. V gave up 0 bases and J gave up 5 bases; unmatched junction bases: 6. Germline CDR1 and CDR2: PRHDT and FYEKMQ (reference sequence). The CDR3 bases are TGTGCCAGCAGCTTAGGTAGCGGGAGGGCCCTCCACGAGCAGTACTTC. This codes for CASSLGSGRALHEQYF.

This chain links TRBV30 with TRBJ1-4; 10 nucleotides match TRBD1. J gave up 0 bases and V 5 bases, and 9 bases lay outside the gene matches. The CDR3 consists of 17 residues. CDR1 is GTSNPN and CDR2 is SVGIG in the germline V gene (reference sequence). The CDR3 DNA reads TGTGCCTGGGGTTACGACAGGGGGCGTGCAACTAATGAAAAACTGTTTTTT. Protein product: CAWGYDRGRATNEKLFF.

This clone appeared once. The chain links TRBV5-4 to TRBJ2-3; D is undetermined. The germline V gene has CDR1 SGHNT and CDR2 YYREEE (reference sequence). V was clipped by 0 bases and J by 2 bases, with 7 bases between them. This CDR3 is built from 14 residues. The CDR3 sequence: CASSLGLHTDTQYF. The CDR3 DNA sequence: TGTGCCAGCAGCTTGGGACTTCACACAGATACGCAGTATTTT.

The CDR3 sequence: CASSPKTSKSTDTQYF. The CDR3 DNA is TGTGCCAGCAGCCCCAAGACTAGCAAAAGCACAGATACGCAGTATTTT. J is TRBJ2-3 and V is TRBV5-4, with TRBD2 identical over 7 bases. CDR3 length equals 16 residues. With 4 bases clipped from V and 0 bases from J, the junction kept 8 bases outside the gene matches. Germline V gene sequence: CDR1 SGHNT, CDR2 YYREEE (reference sequence). Full variable domain (remainder filled in from reference TRBV5-4 and TRBJ2-3): ETGVTQSPTHLIKTRGQQVTLRCSSQSGHNTVSWYQQALGQGPQFIFQYYREEENGRGNFPPRFSGLQFPNYSSELNVNALELDDSALYLCASSPKTSKSTDTQYFGPGTRLTVL.

V and J are TRBV7-9 and TRBJ2-1; D is uncertain. Germline CDR1 and CDR2: SEHNR and FQNEAQ (reference sequence). The CDR3 has 15 amino acids. Trimming shortened V by 5 bases and J by 2 bases, and 13 bases separated the two germline ends. The CDR3 region has the DNA TGTGCCAGCAGCCCCCCCCCTTTTGCCTACAATGAGCAGTTCTTC. This translates into CASSPPPFAYNEQFF.

This chain uses TRBV28 with TRBJ1-4, with no clear D. V lost 8 bases and J lost 1, with 11 bases in between. The CDR3 loop spans 14 amino acids. Germline values: CDR1 MDHEN, CDR2 SYDVKM. The CDR3 here is CASHLAGTNEKLFF. CDR3 in DNA: TGTGCCAGCCACCTAGCAGGAACTAATGAAAAACTGTTTTTT.

In DNA, the CDR3 is TGTGCCAGCAGAAATAACAGGGGCGAGACCCAGTACTTC. Its protein product is CASRNNRGETQYF. The chain employs TRBV28 and TRBJ2-5; 7 positions match TRBD1. V shed 6 bases, J shed 5 bases, and the junction held 6 bases outside the gene matches. Germline V gives CDR1 MDHEN, CDR2 SYDVKM. The CDR3 contains 13 residues.

V gene TRBV5-4 combines with J gene TRBJ1-2; the D is unclear. The CDR3 is 14 amino acids. Germline V gene sequence: CDR1 SGHNT, CDR2 YYREEE (reference sequence). V lost 0 bases and J lost 0, with 6 bases in between. CDR3 protein: CASSLGGTNYGYTF. CDR3 bases: TGTGCCAGCAGCTTGGGAGGGACTAACTATGGCTACACCTTC.

This chain joins TRBV7-2 and TRBJ2-5; 14 positions agree with TRBD2. The germline CDR1 and CDR2 sequences are SGHTA and FQGNSA. The V gene end was trimmed by 6 bases and the J gene end by 3 bases; junction bases not matched to a gene: 9. The CDR3 spans 17 residues. The chain's CDR3 is CASRKRGGLAGEETQYF. The CDR3 nucleotides read TGTGCCAGCAGGAAGAGAGGGGGACTAGCGGGAGAAGAGACCCAGTACTTC.

The chain uses TRBV14 and TRBJ2-3, with D hard to call. With 4 bases removed from V and 0 bases from J, the gap between germline ends came to 2 bases. CDR1 and CDR2 from the germline V gene are SGHDN and FVKESK. The CDR3 has 12 residues. CDR3 amino acids: CASSPSTDTQYF. In nucleotides, the CDR3 is TGTGCCAGCAGCCCTAGCACAGATACGCAGTATTTT.

CDR3: CASSQAGPGEADTQYF. CDR3 coding DNA: TGTGCCAGCAGCCAAGCTGGTCCAGGGGAGGCAGATACGCAGTATTTT. The J gene is TRBJ2-3, the V gene TRBV4-2; the D gene could be TRBD1 or TRBD2 (6 bases each). The length of the CDR3 is 16 residues. The ends were cut back, 1 base at V and 4 bases at J, with 15 bases in the middle. Germline V lookup: CDR1 LGHNA, CDR2 YNFKEQ.

This clone was picked up a small number of times. The gene calls are TRBV3-1 (or the pseudogene TRBV3-2) and TRBJ2-2, with 7 bases matching TRBD2. This CDR3 comprises 14 residues. Per germline, CDR1 LGHDT and CDR2 YNNKEL (reference sequence). Germline trimming cut 5 bases from V and 4 bases from J; bases unmatched to any gene: 4. This CDR3 reads CASSFTSATGELFF. CDR3 nucleotides: TGTGCCAGCAGCTTTACTAGCGCCACCGGGGAGCTGTTTTTT.

The V gene is TRBV19, the J gene TRBJ2-1, with D uncertain. V dropped 3 bases and J dropped 1 base, with 10 bases sitting between them. CDR1 is LNHDA and CDR2 is SQIVND in the germline V gene (reference sequence). This CDR3 is 15 amino acids long. CDR3 nucleotide sequence: TGTGCCAGTAGTATTAGTAGGGTATCCTACAATGAGCAGTTCTTC. Translation: CASSISRVSYNEQFF.

This sequence joins TRBV6-5 and TRBJ1-4; possibly TRBD1 for D (5 bases). Germline V gene data show CDR1 as MNHEY and CDR2 as SVGAGI. Trimming took 7 bases from V and 0 from J, leaving 9 bases between them. The CDR3 spans 14 residues. CDR3 region: CASTSQATNEKLFF. CDR3 bases: TGTGCCAGCACCTCACAGGCAACTAATGAAAAACTGTTTTTT.

The chain is built from TRBV18 and TRBJ1-2, with 8 bases fitting TRBD1. The J segment lost 5 bases and the V segment lost 3 bases, leaving 5 bases of the junction unmatched. CDR3 length equals 14 residues. Germline CDR1 and CDR2: KGHSH and LQKENI. The CDR3 DNA sequence: TGTGCCAGCTCACCTCGACAGGGGATTTATGGCTACACCTTC. It codes for CASSPRQGIYGYTF.

The rearrangement links TRBV5-4 to TRBJ2-7; 8 nucleotides align to TRBD1. V shed 4 bases and J 2 bases; nucleotides not matched to a gene: 11. From germline, CDR1 is SGHNT and CDR2 YYREEE (reference sequence). The CDR3 runs 16 residues. The CDR3 spells CASSRPTGDPTYEQYF. In DNA, the CDR3 is TGTGCCAGCAGCAGGCCGACAGGGGACCCAACCTACGAGCAGTACTTC.

V and J are TRBV29-1 and TRBJ2-3, with D tentatively TRBD1 (5 bases). Deletions cut 6 bases from V and 3 bases from J, with 13 bases between. The CDR3 is made up of 13 amino acids. Germline V CDR1 and CDR2: SQVTM, ANQGSEA. CDR3 sequence (DNA): TGCAGCGTACTCGACAGTTATACAGATACGCAGTATTTT. This codes for CSVLDSYTDTQYF.

V is TRBV14 and J is TRBJ1-2; D unresolved. The CDR3 is made up of 13 amino acids. Trimming took off 3 bases at V and 7 bases at J, with 12 bases between the two ends. CDR1 and CDR2 (germline): SGHDN, FVKESK. The CDR3 loop reads CASSHHSSGGYTF. The CDR3 DNA follows: TGTGCCAGCAGCCACCACAGCTCGGGTGGCTACACCTTC.

This clone turned up a few times. The chain combines TRBV29-1 with TRBJ1-1, with D possibly being TRBD1 (6 bases). The germline V gene encodes CDR1 SQVTM and CDR2 ANQGSEA. Trimming removed 4 bases at V and 6 bases at J, with 12 bases between. This CDR3 is 12 amino acids long. This chain's CDR3 is CSVGSRGPEAFF. In DNA, the CDR3 is TGCAGCGTTGGTTCGCGGGGGCCTGAAGCTTTCTTT.

This rearrangement joins TRBV5-1 to TRBJ2-5; D may match TRBD1 or TRBD2 (5 bases each). Germline V gene sequence: CDR1 SGHRS, CDR2 YFSETQ. This CDR3 is 14 amino acids long. V was pared by 0 bases and J by 0 bases, with 6 bases between. This CDR3 is CASSLGDHQETQYF. CDR3 sequence (DNA): TGCGCCAGCAGCTTGGGGGACCACCAAGAGACCCAGTACTTC.

J is TRBJ2-3 and V is TRBV28, with 7 bases lining up with TRBD2. The CDR3 has 16 amino acids. Trimming at V came to 3 bases and at J to 5 bases, leaving 11 bases not matched to a gene. The germline CDR1 and CDR2 sequences are MDHEN and SYDVKM. The CDR3 loop reads CASSFPGGRDRDTQYF. The CDR3 coding sequence is TGTGCCAGCAGTTTTCCGGGGGGACGGGATAGAGATACGCAGTATTTT.

This chain connects TRBV19 to TRBJ2-1; D is unresolved. Germline V CDR1 and CDR2: LNHDA, SQIVND (reference sequence). Trimming pared 4 bases from V and 5 bases from J, leaving 9 bases between. The CDR3 covers 13 residues. DNA of the CDR3: TGTGCCAGTAGTACGATTCGGGACAATGAGCAGTTCTTC. Its protein is CASSTIRDNEQFF.